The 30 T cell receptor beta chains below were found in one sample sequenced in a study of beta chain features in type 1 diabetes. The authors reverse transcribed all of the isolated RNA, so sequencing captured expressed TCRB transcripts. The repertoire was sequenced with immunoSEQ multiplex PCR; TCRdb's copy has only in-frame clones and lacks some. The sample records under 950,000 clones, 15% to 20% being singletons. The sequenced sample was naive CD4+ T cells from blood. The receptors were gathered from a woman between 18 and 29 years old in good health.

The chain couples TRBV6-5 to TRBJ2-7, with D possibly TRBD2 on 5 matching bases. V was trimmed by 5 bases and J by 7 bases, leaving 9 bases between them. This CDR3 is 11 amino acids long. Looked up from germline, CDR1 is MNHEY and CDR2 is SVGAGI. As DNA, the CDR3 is TGTGCCAGCAGTCTCGGAGGTGAGCAGTACTTC. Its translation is CASSLGGEQYF.

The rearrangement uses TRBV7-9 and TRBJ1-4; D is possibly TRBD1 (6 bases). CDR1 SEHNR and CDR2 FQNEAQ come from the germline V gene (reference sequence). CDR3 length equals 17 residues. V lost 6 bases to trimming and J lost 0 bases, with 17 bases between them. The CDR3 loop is CASSRTTGFATNEKLFF. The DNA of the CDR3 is TGTGCCAGCAGTCGAACCACAGGGTTTGCAACTAATGAAAAACTGTTTTTT. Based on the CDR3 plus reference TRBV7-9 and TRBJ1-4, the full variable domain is DTGVSQNPRHKITKRGQNVTFRCDPISEHNRLYWYRQTLGQGPEFLTYFQNEAQLEKSRLLSDRFSAERPKGSFSTLEIQRTEQGDSAMYLCASSRTTGFATNEKLFFGSGTQLSVL.

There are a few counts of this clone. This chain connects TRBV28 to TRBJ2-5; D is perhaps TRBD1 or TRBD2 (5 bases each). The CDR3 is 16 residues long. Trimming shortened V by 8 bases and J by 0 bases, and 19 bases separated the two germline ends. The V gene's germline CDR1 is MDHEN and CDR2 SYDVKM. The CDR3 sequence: CASSQLRGQYQETQYF. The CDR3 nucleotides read TGTGCCAGCTCCCAACTCCGGGGCCAGTACCAAGAGACCCAGTACTTC. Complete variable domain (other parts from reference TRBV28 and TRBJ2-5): DVKVTQSSRYLVKRTGEKVFLECVQDMDHENMFWYRQDPGLGLRLIYFSYDVKMKEKGDIPEGYSVSREKKERFSLILESASTNQTSMYLCASSQLRGQYQETQYFGPGTRLLVL.

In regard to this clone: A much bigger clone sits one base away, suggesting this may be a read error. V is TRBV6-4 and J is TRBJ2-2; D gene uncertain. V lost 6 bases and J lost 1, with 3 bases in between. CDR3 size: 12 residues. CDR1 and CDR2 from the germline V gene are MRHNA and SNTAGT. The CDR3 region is CASRQNTGELFF. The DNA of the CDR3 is TGTGCCAGCAGACAGAACACCGGGGAGCTGTTTTTT.

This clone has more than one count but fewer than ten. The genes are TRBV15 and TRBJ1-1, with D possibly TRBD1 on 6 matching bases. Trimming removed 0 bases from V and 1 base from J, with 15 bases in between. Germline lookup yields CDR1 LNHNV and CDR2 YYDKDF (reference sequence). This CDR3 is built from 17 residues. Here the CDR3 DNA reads TGTGCCACCAGCAGAGACGGCAGGGGATTTGGGAACACTGAAGCTTTCTTT. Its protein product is CATSRDGRGFGNTEAFF.

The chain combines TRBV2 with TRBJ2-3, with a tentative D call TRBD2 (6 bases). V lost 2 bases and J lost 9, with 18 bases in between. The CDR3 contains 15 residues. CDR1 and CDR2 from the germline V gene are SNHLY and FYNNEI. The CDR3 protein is CASSETRRGLGTQYF. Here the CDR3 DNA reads TGTGCCAGCAGTGAAACAAGGCGGGGTCTCGGGACGCAGTATTTT.

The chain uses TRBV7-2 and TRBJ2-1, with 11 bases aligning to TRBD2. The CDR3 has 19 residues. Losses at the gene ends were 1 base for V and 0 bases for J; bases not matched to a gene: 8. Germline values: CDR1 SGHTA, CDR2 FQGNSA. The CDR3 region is CASSLESTSGSLSYNEQFF. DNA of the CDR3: TGTGCCAGCAGCTTAGAGTCTACTAGCGGGAGCCTCTCCTACAATGAGCAGTTCTTC.

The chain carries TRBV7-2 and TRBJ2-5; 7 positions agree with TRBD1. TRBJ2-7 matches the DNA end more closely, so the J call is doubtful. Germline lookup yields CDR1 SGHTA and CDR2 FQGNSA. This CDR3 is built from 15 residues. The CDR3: CASSLQSGQRYEQYF. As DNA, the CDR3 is TGTGCCAGCAGCTTACAATCGGGACAGAGATACGAGCAGTACTTC.

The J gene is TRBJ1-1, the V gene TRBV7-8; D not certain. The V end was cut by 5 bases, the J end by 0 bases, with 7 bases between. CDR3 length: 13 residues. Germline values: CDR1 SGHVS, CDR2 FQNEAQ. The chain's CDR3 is CASSPHLNTEAFF. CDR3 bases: TGTGCCAGCAGCCCCCACCTGAACACTGAAGCTTTCTTT.

CDR3 amino acids: CASRPGLAGAAGTDTQYF. The CDR3 coding sequence is TGTGCCAGCAGACCGGGACTAGCGGGAGCGGCCGGCACAGATACGCAGTATTTT. The chain employs TRBV7-9 and TRBJ2-3; 14 bases are shared with TRBD2. V shed 6 bases and J 1 base; nucleotides not matched to a gene: 9. The CDR3 consists of 18 residues. Germline V gives CDR1 SEHNR, CDR2 FQNEAQ (reference sequence). Full variable domain (outside the CDR3, taken from reference TRBV7-9 and TRBJ2-3): DTGVSQNPRHKITKRGQNVTFRCDPISEHNRLYWYRQTLGQGPEFLTYFQNEAQLEKSRLLSDRFSAERPKGSFSTLEIQRTEQGDSAMYLCASRPGLAGAAGTDTQYFGPGTRLTVL.

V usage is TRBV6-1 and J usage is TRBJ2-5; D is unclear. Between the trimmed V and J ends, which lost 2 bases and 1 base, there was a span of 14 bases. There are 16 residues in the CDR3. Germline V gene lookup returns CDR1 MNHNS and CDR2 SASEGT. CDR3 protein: CASSELVGVGQETQYF. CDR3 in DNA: TGTGCCAGCAGTGAATTGGTTGGGGTGGGCCAAGAGACCCAGTACTTC.

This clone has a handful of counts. CDR3 in DNA: TGTGCCATCAAGGGAGGATCCTATGGCTACACCTTC. Its protein product is CAIKGGSYGYTF. The V gene is TRBV10-3, the J gene TRBJ1-2; no firm D call. V shed 7 bases and J shed 4 bases, with 10 bases lying between them. CDR1 ENHRY and CDR2 SYGVKD come from the germline V gene. The CDR3 is made up of 12 amino acids.

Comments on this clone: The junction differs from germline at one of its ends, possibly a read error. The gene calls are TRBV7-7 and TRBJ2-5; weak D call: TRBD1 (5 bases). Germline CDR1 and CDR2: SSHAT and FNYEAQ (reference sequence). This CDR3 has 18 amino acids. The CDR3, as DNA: TGTGCTAGCAGCTTAGAATTAGGGCGTCAGGGCGGATGCGAGACCCAGTACTTC. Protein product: CASSLELGRQGGCETQYF.

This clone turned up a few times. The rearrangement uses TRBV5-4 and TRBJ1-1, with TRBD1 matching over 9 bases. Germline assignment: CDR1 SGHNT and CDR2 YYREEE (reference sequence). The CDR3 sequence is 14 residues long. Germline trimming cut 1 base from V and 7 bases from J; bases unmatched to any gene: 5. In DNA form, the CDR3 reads TGTGCCAGCAGCTTGCGGACAGGGGACATTGAAGCTTTCTTT. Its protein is CASSLRTGDIEAFF. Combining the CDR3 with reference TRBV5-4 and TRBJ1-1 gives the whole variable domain ETGVTQSPTHLIKTRGQQVTLRCSSQSGHNTVSWYQQALGQGPQFIFQYYREEENGRGNFPPRFSGLQFPNYSSELNVNALELDDSALYLCASSLRTGDIEAFFGQGTRLTVV.

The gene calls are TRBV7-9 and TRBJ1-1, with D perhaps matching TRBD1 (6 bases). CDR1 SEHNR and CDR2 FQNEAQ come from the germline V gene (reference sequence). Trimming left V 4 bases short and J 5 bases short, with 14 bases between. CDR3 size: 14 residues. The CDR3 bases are TGTGCCAGCAGCTCCGCTTTGGGGGCGACTGAAGCTTTCTTT. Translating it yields CASSSALGATEAFF.

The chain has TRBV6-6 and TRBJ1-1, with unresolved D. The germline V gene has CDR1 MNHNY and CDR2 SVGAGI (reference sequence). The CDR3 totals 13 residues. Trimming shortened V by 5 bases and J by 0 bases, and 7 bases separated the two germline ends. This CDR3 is CASSKHLNTEAFF. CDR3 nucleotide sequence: TGTGCCAGCAGTAAACACCTGAACACTGAAGCTTTCTTT.

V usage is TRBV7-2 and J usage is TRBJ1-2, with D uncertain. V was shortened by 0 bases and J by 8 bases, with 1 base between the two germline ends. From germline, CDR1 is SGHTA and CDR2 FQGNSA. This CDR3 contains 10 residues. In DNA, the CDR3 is TGTGCCAGCAGCTTAGCGGGCTACACCTTC. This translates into CASSLAGYTF.

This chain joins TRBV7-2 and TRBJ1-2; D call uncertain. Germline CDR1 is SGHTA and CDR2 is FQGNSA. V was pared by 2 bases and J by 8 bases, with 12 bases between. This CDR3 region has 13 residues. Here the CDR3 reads CASSLIGENGYTF. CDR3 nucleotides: TGTGCCAGCAGCTTAATAGGTGAAAACGGCTACACCTTC.

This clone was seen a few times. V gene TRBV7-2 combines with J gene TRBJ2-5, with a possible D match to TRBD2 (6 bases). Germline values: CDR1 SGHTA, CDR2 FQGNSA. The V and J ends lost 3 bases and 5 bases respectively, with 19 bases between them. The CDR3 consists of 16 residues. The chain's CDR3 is CASSFGVGRNRETQYF. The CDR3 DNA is TGTGCCAGCAGCTTCGGGGTAGGGAGGAACCGGGAGACCCAGTACTTC.

In DNA, the CDR3 is TGTGCCACCAGCAGTTCTAGCGGGAGCTCGTACGAGCAGTACTTC. Its translation is CATSSSSGSSYEQYF. The chain uses TRBV15 and TRBJ2-5, with 10 bases fitting TRBD2. The J call may not be correct, given that the DNA end is closer to TRBJ2-7. This CDR3 is built from 15 residues. CDR1 and CDR2 from the germline V gene are LNHNV and YYDKDF (reference sequence).

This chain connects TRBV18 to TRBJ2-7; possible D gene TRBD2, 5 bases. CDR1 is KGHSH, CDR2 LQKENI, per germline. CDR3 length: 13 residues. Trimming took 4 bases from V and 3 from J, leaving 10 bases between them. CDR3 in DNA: TGTGCCAGCTCACTATCCGGGAACTACGAGCAGTACTTC. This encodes CASSLSGNYEQYF.

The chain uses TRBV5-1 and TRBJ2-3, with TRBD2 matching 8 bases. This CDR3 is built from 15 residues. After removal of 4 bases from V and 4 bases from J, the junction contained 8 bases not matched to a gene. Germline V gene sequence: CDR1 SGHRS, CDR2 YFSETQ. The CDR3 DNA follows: TGCGCCAGCAGCATTAGCGGGAACGGTCCAGATACGCAGTATTTT. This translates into CASSISGNGPDTQYF.

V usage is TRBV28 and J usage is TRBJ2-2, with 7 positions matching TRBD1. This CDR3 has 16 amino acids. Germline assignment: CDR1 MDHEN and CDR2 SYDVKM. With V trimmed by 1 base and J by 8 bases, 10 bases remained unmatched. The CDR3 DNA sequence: TGTGCCAGCAGTTTATCAGGGACAGCGAGCTGGGGGGAGCTGTTTTTT. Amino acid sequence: CASSLSGTASWGELFF.

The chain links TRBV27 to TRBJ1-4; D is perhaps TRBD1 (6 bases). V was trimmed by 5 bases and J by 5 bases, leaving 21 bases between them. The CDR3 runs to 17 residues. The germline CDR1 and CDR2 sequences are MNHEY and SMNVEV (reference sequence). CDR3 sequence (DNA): TGTGCCAGCAGTACCCCGGGACTTGGGGGCCTGAATGAAAAACTGTTTTTT. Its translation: CASSTPGLGGLNEKLFF. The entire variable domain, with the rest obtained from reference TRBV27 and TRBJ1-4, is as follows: EAQVTQNPRYLITVTGKKLTVTCSQNMNHEYMSWYRQDPGLGLRQIYYSMNVEVTDKGDVPEGYKVSRKEKRNFPLILESPSPNQTSLYFCASSTPGLGGLNEKLFFGSGTQLSVL.

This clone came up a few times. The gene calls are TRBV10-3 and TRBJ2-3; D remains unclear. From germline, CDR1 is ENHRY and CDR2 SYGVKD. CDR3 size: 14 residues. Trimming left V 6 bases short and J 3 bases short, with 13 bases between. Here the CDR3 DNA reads TGTGCCATCAGGAGAGGAATGGAGACAGATACGCAGTATTTT. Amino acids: CAIRRGMETDTQYF.

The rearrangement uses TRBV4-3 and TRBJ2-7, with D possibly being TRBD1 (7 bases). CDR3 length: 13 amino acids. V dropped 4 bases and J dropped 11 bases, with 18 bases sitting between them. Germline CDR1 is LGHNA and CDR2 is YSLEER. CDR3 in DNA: TGCGCCAGCAGCCTCCTCTCGGAGGGGGCAAAGTACTTC. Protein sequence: CASSLLSEGAKYF.

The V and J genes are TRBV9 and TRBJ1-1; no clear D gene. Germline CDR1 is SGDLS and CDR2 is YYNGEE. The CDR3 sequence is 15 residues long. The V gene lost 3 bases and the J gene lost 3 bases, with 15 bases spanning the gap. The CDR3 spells CASSGGRVGHTEAFF. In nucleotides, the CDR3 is TGTGCCAGCAGCGGGGGTAGGGTCGGACACACTGAAGCTTTCTTT.

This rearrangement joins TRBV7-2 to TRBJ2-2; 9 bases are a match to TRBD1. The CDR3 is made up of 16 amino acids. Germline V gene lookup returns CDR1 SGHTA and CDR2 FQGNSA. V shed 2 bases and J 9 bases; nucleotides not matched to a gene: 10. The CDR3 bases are TGTGCCAGCAGCTTAACCCCGGGACAGGGAACCAGGGAGCTGTTTTTT. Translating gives CASSLTPGQGTRELFF.

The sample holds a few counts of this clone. Written as DNA, the CDR3 is TGTGCCAGCAGCTTGGGTAGACTAGCGGGAAGTTCGGATACGCAGTATTTT. Translated: CASSLGRLAGSSDTQYF. The V call is TRBV7-2, the J call TRBJ2-3; 11 bases are a match to TRBD2. Trimming removed 3 bases from V and 6 bases from J; junction bases left unmatched: 11. The CDR3 loop spans 17 amino acids. Germline V gene sequence: CDR1 SGHTA, CDR2 FQGNSA.

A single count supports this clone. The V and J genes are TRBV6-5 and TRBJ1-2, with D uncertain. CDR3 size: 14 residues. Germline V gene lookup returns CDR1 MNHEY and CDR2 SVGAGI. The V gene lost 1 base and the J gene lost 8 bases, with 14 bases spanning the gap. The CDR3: CASSYLGRGSGYTF. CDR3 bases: TGTGCCAGCAGTTACTTGGGCCGAGGTTCCGGCTACACCTTC.